The next 20 T cell receptor beta chains were all read from a single sample in a study of blood T cell repertoires in COVID-19. The data were produced by immunoSEQ multiplex PCR, yet TCRdb's version contains in-frame clones alone and is incomplete. The sample yields 150,000 or so clones, under 85% seen once. The sample taken for sequencing was peripheral blood. These receptors all come from a man aged 60 to 75 with COVID-19, enrolled during active disease.

This clone was seen more than once but under ten times. The chain combines TRBV5-4 with TRBJ2-2; D might be TRBD1 (6 bases). The germline gives CDR1 SGHNT, CDR2 YYREEE (reference sequence). The CDR3 spans 15 residues. The germline V and J ends were trimmed by 4 bases and 5 bases, with 15 bases remaining between them. CDR3 loop: CASSIQTGSTGELFF. Written as DNA, the CDR3 is TGTGCCAGCAGCATACAGACAGGAAGTACCGGGGAGCTGTTTTTT.

The CDR3 protein is CASGDTLGELFF. Here the CDR3 DNA reads TGTGCCAGCGGAGATACCCTCGGGGAGCTGTTTTTT. This sequence joins TRBV3-1 (or the pseudogene TRBV3-2) and TRBJ2-2; D is unresolved. The V and J ends lost 8 bases and 7 bases respectively, with 11 bases between them. This CDR3 spans 12 amino acids. Germline V gene data show CDR1 as LGHDT and CDR2 as YNNKEL (reference sequence).

The genes are TRBV18 and TRBJ1-4; 8 nucleotides line up with TRBD1. J gave up 7 bases and V 4 bases, and 5 bases lay outside the gene matches. Looked up from germline, CDR1 is KGHSH and CDR2 is LQKENI. The CDR3 extends over 14 amino acids. CDR3 region: CASSQTGVGEKLFF. DNA of the CDR3: TGTGCCAGCTCACAGACAGGGGTCGGTGAAAAACTGTTTTTT.

The V gene is TRBV21-1, the J gene TRBJ2-7; the tabulated D call, TRBD1, remains unverified against the DNA. TRBV21-1 corresponds to a pseudogene. CDR3 length: 13 residues. CDR3 sequence: CASSGQEVYEQYF. Here the CDR3 DNA reads TGTGCCAGCAGCGGGCAGGAAGTCTACGAGCAGTACTTC.

Written as DNA, the CDR3 is TGCAGCGTTGGCCACCCCACAGGGTACACTGAAGCTTTCTTT. Translating it yields CSVGHPTGYTEAFF. The V call is TRBV29-1, the J call TRBJ1-1; D is possibly TRBD1 (6 bases). CDR3 size: 14 residues. The germline V gene encodes CDR1 SQVTM and CDR2 ANQGSEA. With 4 bases removed from V and 3 bases from J, the gap between germline ends came to 15 bases.

The V call is TRBV10-3, the J call TRBJ2-1; the D is unclear. The CDR3 has 12 residues. Germline CDR1 and CDR2: ENHRY and SYGVKD. V shed 5 bases and J shed 7 bases, with 9 bases lying between them. CDR3 residues: CAISPQWNEQFF. CDR3 nucleotides: TGTGCCATCAGTCCCCAGTGGAATGAGCAGTTCTTC.

The gene calls are TRBV4-1 and TRBJ1-1; D gene ambiguous. The CDR3 sequence is 13 residues long. V lost 0 bases, J lost 5 bases, and 7 bases lay in between. The germline V gene encodes CDR1 MGHRA and CDR2 YSYEKL. Here the CDR3 reads CASSQDSVTEAFF. The CDR3 region has the DNA TGCGCCAGCAGCCAAGACTCGGTAACTGAAGCTTTCTTT.

The chain recombines TRBV23-1 with TRBJ2-5; possibly TRBD2 for D (6 bases). TRBV23-1 is designated an ORF whose function remains uncertain. CDR3 length: 13 amino acids. Between the trimmed V and J ends, which lost 4 bases and 2 bases, there was a span of 8 bases. CDR3 sequence reads: CASSRRGQETQYF. The CDR3 bases are TGCGCCAGCAGTCGCCGGGGGCAAGAGACCCAGTACTTC.

The rearrangement uses TRBV19 and TRBJ1-1; TRBD1 matches 7 bases. Per germline, CDR1 LNHDA and CDR2 SQIVND (reference sequence). The CDR3 has 11 residues. Trimming removed 6 bases from V and 11 bases from J; junction bases left unmatched: 6. The CDR3 is CASSLPGGAFF. The CDR3 DNA reads as TGTGCCAGTAGCCTTCCAGGGGGGGCTTTCTTT.

This clone was counted only a few times. This CDR3 is also generated by other DNA sequences in the sample. The chain recombines TRBV4-1 with TRBJ2-7, with TRBD1 matching over 11 bases. Trimming cost V 3 bases and J 2 bases; bases outside gene matches: 3. The CDR3 totals 15 residues. Germline V gene sequence: CDR1 MGHRA, CDR2 YSYEKL. The CDR3 here is CASSQGQGGTYEQYF. In nucleotides, the CDR3 is TGCGCCAGCAGCCAGGGACAGGGGGGGACCTACGAGCAGTACTTC.

This chain joins TRBV2 and TRBJ2-6, with 7 bases lining up with TRBD1. Germline CDR1 is SNHLY and CDR2 is FYNNEI. V was pared by 4 bases and J by 0 bases, with 3 bases of the junction left unmatched. There are 16 residues in the CDR3. This chain's CDR3 is CASSGTGISGANVLTF. The DNA for the CDR3 is TGTGCCAGCAGTGGGACAGGCATCTCTGGGGCCAACGTCCTGACTTTC.

In this sample, this clone turned up once. V usage is TRBV4-3 and J usage is TRBJ1-1; 8 nucleotides match TRBD1. Germline lookup yields CDR1 LGHNA and CDR2 YSLEER. This CDR3 has 15 residues. J lost 6 bases, V lost 2 bases, and 8 bases had no gene match. The CDR3 sequence is CASSQLGQGGAEAFF. The CDR3 DNA reads as TGCGCCAGCAGCCAACTAGGACAGGGAGGGGCTGAAGCTTTCTTT.

The gene calls are TRBV6-4 and TRBJ2-1; possibly TRBD2 for D (5 bases). The germline V gene encodes CDR1 MRHNA and CDR2 SNTAGT. The V and J ends lost 6 bases and 0 bases respectively, with 21 bases between them. The CDR3 is 18 amino acids. The CDR3 region is CASSPQPGSKSSYNEQFF. DNA of the CDR3: TGTGCCAGCAGCCCCCAACCGGGATCTAAAAGCTCCTACAATGAGCAGTTCTTC.

This clone appeared a few times. This rearrangement joins TRBV29-1 to TRBJ1-1, with a possible D match to TRBD1 (6 bases). This CDR3 has 14 residues. In germline, CDR1 is SQVTM, CDR2 ANQGSEA. V lost 7 bases to trimming and J lost 1 base, with 16 bases between them. The CDR3 bases are TGCAGCGCTGACGAATCAGGGGAGAACACTGAAGCTTTCTTT. Amino acid sequence: CSADESGENTEAFF. The entire variable domain, with the rest obtained from reference TRBV29-1 and TRBJ1-1, is as follows: SAVISQKPSRDICQRGTSLTIQCQVDSQVTMMFWYRQQPGQSLTLIATANQGSEATYESGFVIDKFPISRPNLTFSTLTVSNMSPEDSSIYLCSADESGENTEAFFGQGTRLTVV.

This chain uses TRBV4-1 with TRBJ2-1; possibly TRBD1 for D (5 bases). CDR1 and CDR2 (germline): MGHRA, YSYEKL. V was shortened by 3 bases and J by 8 bases, with 14 bases between the two germline ends. The CDR3 runs to 14 residues. The CDR3 bases are TGCGCCAGCAGCCAGAACCAGGGCTCCGATGAGCAGTTCTTC. Translating gives CASSQNQGSDEQFF.

This chain connects TRBV5-4 to TRBJ2-1, with 14 bases aligning to TRBD2. The CDR3 extends over 15 amino acids. Germline V gene sequence: CDR1 SGHNT, CDR2 YYREEE (reference sequence). With 4 bases clipped from V and 7 bases from J, the junction kept 4 bases outside the gene matches. In nucleotides, the CDR3 is TGTGCCAGCAGCAAGGGACTAGCGGGGGAGAATGAGCAGTTCTTC. Protein product: CASSKGLAGENEQFF.

In nucleotides, the CDR3 is TGTGCCAGCAGCTCTAGTGGGGGGGGATACAATGAGCAGTTCTTC. Translation gives CASSSSGGGYNEQFF. This chain joins TRBV7-2 and TRBJ2-1, with TRBD2 matching 7 bases. V lost 4 bases, J lost 4 bases, and 7 bases stayed unmatched. The CDR3 is made up of 15 amino acids. CDR1 is SGHTA, CDR2 FQGNSA, per germline.

The gene calls are TRBV20-1 and TRBJ2-7; no firm D call. Germline CDR1 reads DFQATT; CDR2 reads SNEGSKA (reference sequence). This CDR3 region has 11 residues. V was trimmed by 3 bases and J by 2 bases, leaving 5 bases between them. CDR3 sequence reads: CSARRTYEQYF. The CDR3 nucleotides read TGCAGTGCTAGGAGAACCTACGAGCAGTACTTC.

This clone has only one observation. The chain employs TRBV28 and TRBJ1-1; 10 bases align to TRBD1. Germline lookup yields CDR1 MDHEN and CDR2 SYDVKM. The CDR3 runs 15 residues. Losses at the gene ends were 4 bases for V and 8 bases for J; bases not matched to a gene: 10. CDR3 sequence reads: CASSSPGQGSPEAFF. CDR3 sequence (DNA): TGTGCCAGCAGTTCCCCGGGACAGGGGAGCCCAGAAGCTTTCTTT. The full variable domain, its missing parts supplied by reference TRBV28 and TRBJ1-1, is DVKVTQSSRYLVKRTGEKVFLECVQDMDHENMFWYRQDPGLGLRLIYFSYDVKMKEKGDIPEGYSVSREKKERFSLILESASTNQTSMYLCASSSPGQGSPEAFFGQGTRLTVV.

The rearrangement uses TRBV6-5 and TRBJ1-2, with 11 bases matching TRBD1. Germline trimming cut 0 bases from V and 4 bases from J; bases unmatched to any gene: 4. This CDR3 contains 16 residues. Germline V gene lookup returns CDR1 MNHEY and CDR2 SVGAGI. This chain's CDR3 is CASSYSRTGGSYGYTF. CDR3 coding DNA: TGTGCCAGCAGTTACTCACGGACAGGGGGCAGCTATGGCTACACCTTC.